Below, 24 T cell receptor beta chains from the same sample are listed, as sequenced in a study of T cells after posttransplantation cyclophosphamide. Method: immunoSEQ multiplex PCR; TCRdb's copy keeps in-frame clones and lacks some. The table lists 20,000 or so clones, roughly 72% of them singletons, with roughly 27% in the top ten. Treatment was busulfan-fludarabine conditioning, a marrow graft, and cyclophosphamide on days +3 and +4. This specimen consisted of PBMCs, obtained after an allogeneic stem cell transplant with post-transplant cyclophosphamide. The receptors here all came from a male patient aged 30 to 39 who received an allogeneic stem cell transplant from a related donor, was CMV-positive, and had acute GVHD only. Some of the T cells might come from the graft donor.

The chain couples TRBV18 to TRBJ1-2; TRBD1 aligns across 9 bases. The CDR3 length is 15 residues. V shed 2 bases, J shed 2 bases, and the junction held 3 bases outside the gene matches. From germline, CDR1 is KGHSH and CDR2 LQKENI. CDR3 DNA sequence: TGTGCCAGCTCACCAACCGGGACAGGGAACTATGGCTACACCTTC. This codes for CASSPTGTGNYGYTF.

The chain uses TRBV7-2 and TRBJ1-2; 9 bases line up with TRBD1. The V segment lost 5 bases and the J segment 5 bases; nucleotides outside the gene matches: 9. The germline gives CDR1 SGHTA, CDR2 FQGNSA. The CDR3 spans 15 residues. CDR3 nucleotide sequence: TGTGCCAGCAGCAGGACAGGGGCTTCGTGGTATGGCTACACCTTC. Translating gives CASSRTGASWYGYTF. Filled out from reference TRBV7-2 and TRBJ1-2, the complete variable domain reads GAGVSQSPSNKVTEKGKDVELRCDPISGHTALYWYRQSLGQGLEFLIYFQGNSAPDKSGLPSDRFSAERTGGSVSTLTIQRTQQEDSAVYLCASSRTGASWYGYTFGSGTRLTVV.

The genes are TRBV7-8 and TRBJ2-1; 10 positions match TRBD2. The CDR3 is 16 residues long. CDR1 is SGHVS, CDR2 FQNEAQ, per germline. Germline trimming cut 1 base from V and 6 bases from J; bases unmatched to any gene: 6. The CDR3 sequence: CASSLVSGGAGNEQFF. CDR3 sequence (DNA): TGTGCCAGCAGCTTAGTCAGCGGGGGGGCTGGCAATGAGCAGTTCTTC.

V and J are TRBV7-3 and TRBJ2-6; no clear D. Germline values: CDR1 SGHTA, CDR2 FQGTGA. Trimming shortened V by 4 bases and J by 0 bases, and 7 bases separated the two germline ends. This CDR3 is 15 amino acids long. The CDR3 loop is CASSSVLSGANVLTF. Here the CDR3 DNA reads TGTGCCAGCAGCTCCGTCCTCTCTGGGGCCAACGTCCTGACTTTC.

V and J are TRBV6-1 and TRBJ1-1; 10 nucleotides line up with TRBD1. The germline gives CDR1 MNHNS, CDR2 SASEGT. This CDR3 comprises 11 residues. With 10 bases clipped from V and 11 bases from J, the junction kept 7 bases outside the gene matches. The CDR3 DNA follows: TGTGCCATTTTGGAGGACAGGGGGGCTTTCTTT. Protein sequence: CAILEDRGAFF.

V gene TRBV19 combines with J gene TRBJ2-5, with TRBD2 as a possible D gene (5 bases). Germline V gives CDR1 LNHDA, CDR2 SQIVND (reference sequence). V lost 3 bases, J lost 10 bases, and 18 bases lay in between. The length of the CDR3 is 14 residues. DNA for the CDR3: TGTGCCAGTAGTATGAGGAGTCTGGAGAGCGGCCAGTACTTC. Residues: CASSMRSLESGQYF. The entire variable domain, with the rest obtained from reference TRBV19 and TRBJ2-5, is as follows: DGGITQSPKYLFRKEGQNVTLSCEQNLNHDAMYWYRQDPGQGLRLIYYSQIVNDFQKGDIAEGYSVSREKKESFPLTVTSAQKNPTAFYLCASSMRSLESGQYFGPGTRLLVL.

This clone counts as medium-sized. V and J are TRBV2 and TRBJ2-3, with D possibly being TRBD2 (6 bases). Trimming removed 2 bases at V and 3 bases at J, with 18 bases between. The length of the CDR3 is 17 residues. The germline gives CDR1 SNHLY, CDR2 FYNNEI. DNA for the CDR3: TGTGCCAGCAGTGAACGGGGAAGGGCGCTAGCGACAGATACGCAGTATTTT. It specifies CASSERGRALATDTQYF.

The chain recombines TRBV11-3 with TRBJ2-1; 8 nucleotides align to TRBD1. The CDR3 extends over 14 amino acids. The V gene end was trimmed by 4 bases and the J gene end by 9 bases; junction bases not matched to a gene: 8. Germline CDR1 reads SGHNT; CDR2 reads YENEEA. The CDR3 nucleotides are TGTGCCAGCAGCTCCGGGACAGGAGGGGGTGAGCAGTTCTTC. It encodes CASSSGTGGGEQFF.

J is TRBJ1-5 and V is TRBV30; the D gene is possibly TRBD1 (5 bases). This CDR3 comprises 17 residues. V lost 4 bases and J lost 0, with 19 bases in between. From germline, CDR1 is GTSNPN and CDR2 SVGIG (reference sequence). The CDR3 bases are TGTGCCTGGACTAAAACGGGGGACTTTTATAGCAATCAGCCCCAGCATTTT. Translated, it gives CAWTKTGDFYSNQPQHF. Looking up the rest from reference TRBV30 and TRBJ1-5 gives the full variable domain: SQTIHQWPATLVQPVGSPLSLECTVEGTSNPNLYWYRQAAGRGLQLLFYSVGIGQISSEVPQNLSASRPQDRQFILSSKKLLLSDSGFYLCAWTKTGDFYSNQPQHFGDGTRLSIL.

CDR3 amino acids: CASSFSGREQFF. DNA of the CDR3: TGTGCCAGCAGTTTTAGCGGGCGTGAGCAGTTCTTC. This chain joins TRBV27 and TRBJ2-1, with TRBD2 matching over 7 bases. Germline trimming cut 3 bases from V and 9 bases from J; bases unmatched to any gene: 2. The CDR3 covers 12 residues. CDR1 and CDR2 (germline): MNHEY, SMNVEV (reference sequence).

The chain joins TRBV4-1 to TRBJ2-3, with D perhaps matching TRBD2 (6 bases). Per germline, CDR1 MGHRA and CDR2 YSYEKL. With 0 bases removed from V and 2 bases from J, the gap between germline ends came to 12 bases. CDR3 size: 16 residues. The CDR3 region has the DNA TGCGCCAGCAGCCAAGAAGGGCGGGGCTTCACAGATACGCAGTATTTT. Amino acids: CASSQEGRGFTDTQYF.

The chain carries TRBV18 and TRBJ1-2; D uncertain. Germline V gene sequence: CDR1 KGHSH, CDR2 LQKENI. V dropped 2 bases and J dropped 4 bases, with 11 bases sitting between them. CDR3 size: 14 residues. CDR3: CASSPKPESYGYTF. In DNA form, the CDR3 reads TGTGCCAGCTCACCAAAGCCGGAGTCCTATGGCTACACCTTC.

This clone showed up just a few times. J is TRBJ1-1 and V is TRBV5-1; TRBD1 matches at 9 bases. Germline V lookup: CDR1 SGHRS, CDR2 YFSETQ. The CDR3 consists of 15 residues. The trim removed 5 bases at V and 4 bases at J, leaving 9 bases unmatched. CDR3 loop: CASSLSGTGSTEAFF. As DNA, the CDR3 is TGCGCCAGCAGTTTATCCGGGACAGGGTCCACTGAAGCTTTCTTT.

This chain uses TRBV10-2 with TRBJ1-6; 7 positions agree with TRBD1. This CDR3 region has 17 residues. The V gene's germline CDR1 is WSHSY and CDR2 SAAADI. V trimming: 3 bases; J trimming: 2 bases; junction bases outside the gene matches: 7. The CDR3 DNA sequence: TGCGCCAGCAGTGAACCCAGGGGGTATACCTATAATTCACCCCTCCACTTT. The encoded protein is CASSEPRGYTYNSPLHF.

The V and J genes are TRBV7-9 and TRBJ1-2; 7 bases fit TRBD1. V dropped 0 bases and J dropped 2; count of bases not matched to a gene: 6. Germline V lookup: CDR1 SEHNR, CDR2 FQNEAQ (reference sequence). The CDR3 extends over 16 amino acids. CDR3 residues: CASSLAYQDRNYGYTF. Here the CDR3 DNA reads TGTGCCAGCAGCTTAGCCTATCAGGACAGGAACTATGGCTACACCTTC.

The chain couples TRBV7-9 to TRBJ2-2; 8 bases agree with TRBD2. Germline values: CDR1 SEHNR, CDR2 FQNEAQ (reference sequence). This CDR3 spans 15 amino acids. Losses at the gene ends were 2 bases for V and 4 bases for J; bases not matched to a gene: 3. CDR3 region: CASSLTSGGTGELFF. Here the CDR3 DNA reads TGTGCCAGCAGCTTAACTAGCGGAGGCACCGGGGAGCTGTTTTTT.

This clone was picked up a small number of times. The chain couples TRBV7-2 to TRBJ2-2; D remains unclear. Trimming stripped 5 bases from V and 4 bases from J, with 8 bases between. CDR3 length equals 13 residues. CDR1 is SGHTA, CDR2 FQGNSA, per germline. This CDR3 is CASSRGLTGELFF. The CDR3 region has the DNA TGTGCCAGCAGCCGCGGCCTCACCGGGGAGCTGTTTTTT. The variable domain in full, completed from reference TRBV7-2 and TRBJ2-2, reads GAGVSQSPSNKVTEKGKDVELRCDPISGHTALYWYRQSLGQGLEFLIYFQGNSAPDKSGLPSDRFSAERTGGSVSTLTIQRTQQEDSAVYLCASSRGLTGELFFGEGSRLTVL.

This rearrangement joins TRBV27 to TRBJ1-1; the match to TRBD1 covers 10 bases. CDR3 size: 16 residues. V dropped 4 bases and J dropped 1; count of bases not matched to a gene: 6. The germline CDR1 and CDR2 sequences are MNHEY and SMNVEV (reference sequence). The CDR3 DNA reads TGTGCCAGCAGTTCCGACAGGGGGCGTGGGAACACTGAAGCTTTCTTT. It translates to CASSSDRGRGNTEAFF.

This chain connects TRBV5-6 to TRBJ1-5, with 9 bases matching TRBD1. Germline-derived CDR1 and CDR2 are SGHDT and YYEEEE. The CDR3 covers 16 residues. The V segment lost 2 bases and the J segment 0 bases; nucleotides outside the gene matches: 3. The CDR3 coding sequence is TGTGCCAGCAGCTTCGGACAGGGGCGTAGCAATCAGCCCCAGCATTTT. Translated, it gives CASSFGQGRSNQPQHF. The variable domain in full, with the rest retrieved from reference TRBV5-6 and TRBJ1-5, is DAGVTQSPTHLIKTRGQQVTLRCSPKSGHDTVSWYQQALGQGPQFIFQYYEEEERQRGNFPDRFSGHQFPNYSSELNVNALLLGDSALYLCASSFGQGRSNQPQHFGDGTRLSIL.

The chain employs TRBV6-6 and TRBJ2-7; no reliable D call. CDR1 and CDR2 (germline): MNHNY, SVGAGI (reference sequence). Trimming stripped 5 bases from V and 3 bases from J, with 14 bases between. This CDR3 contains 14 residues. CDR3 in amino acids: CASSTLGQSYEQYF. In DNA form, the CDR3 reads TGTGCCAGCAGTACCCTAGGTCAAAGCTACGAGCAGTACTTC.

This clone was found once. The gene calls are TRBV5-8 and TRBJ1-1, with a possible D match to TRBD1 (5 bases). This CDR3 is 13 amino acids long. V gave up 5 bases and J gave up 4 bases, with 12 bases separating them. CDR1 is SGHTS, CDR2 YDEGEE, per germline. CDR3 in amino acids: CASRLGGGTEAFF. In nucleotides, the CDR3 is TGTGCCAGCAGACTCGGCGGGGGCACTGAAGCTTTCTTT. The whole variable domain, remainder taken from reference TRBV5-8 and TRBJ1-1, is EAGVTQSPTHLIKTRGQQATLRCSPISGHTSVYWYQQALGLGLQFLLWYDEGEERNRGNFPPRFSGRQFPNYSSELNVNALELEDSALYLCASRLGGGTEAFFGQGTRLTVV.

This rearrangement joins TRBV2 to TRBJ2-1; no reliable D call. Germline-derived CDR1 and CDR2 are SNHLY and FYNNEI. The CDR3 length is 15 residues. Trimming took off 0 bases at V and 10 bases at J, with 16 bases between the two ends. CDR3 sequence: CASSEAQRRREEQFF. CDR3 nucleotide sequence: TGTGCCAGCAGTGAAGCGCAGAGGAGAAGAGAAGAGCAGTTCTTC.

This chain links TRBV10-3 with TRBJ2-1, with TRBD1 matching 8 bases. The length of the CDR3 is 15 residues. Looked up from germline, CDR1 is ENHRY and CDR2 is SYGVKD. J was trimmed by 4 bases and V by 10 bases; bases with no gene match: 12. The CDR3: CATGAGTGTYNEQFF. The CDR3 coding sequence is TGTGCCACCGGGGCCGGGACAGGCACTTACAATGAGCAGTTCTTC.

The chain employs TRBV7-2 and TRBJ2-1; 8 bases align to TRBD2. The CDR3 length is 15 residues. Trimming cost V 6 bases and J 9 bases; bases outside gene matches: 13. CDR1 and CDR2 (germline): SGHTA, FQGNSA. CDR3 loop: CASSVLGGGLLEQFF. The CDR3 bases are TGTGCCAGCAGTGTGCTAGGCGGGGGGCTCCTTGAGCAGTTCTTC.